Following are 29 T cell receptor beta chains from one sample sequenced in a study of cytotoxic CD8 clonotypes in ibrutinib-treated CLL. The data were produced by immunoSEQ multiplex PCR, yet TCRdb's version contains in-frame clones alone and is incomplete. The sample holds some 27,000 clones, roughly 57% seen once. This specimen was PBMCs, taken before ibrutinib treatment. All receptors derive from a human donor with chronic lymphocytic leukemia.

This chain joins TRBV21-1 and TRBJ2-1; no DNA check was done on the table's D call, TRBD2. TRBV21-1 is noted as a pseudogene. This CDR3 is built from 16 residues. DNA for the CDR3: TGTGCCAGCAGCAAAGTCCAACGGAGGTCCTACAATGAGCAGTTCTTC. Translating it yields CASSKVQRRSYNEQFF.

This rearrangement joins TRBV7-3 to TRBJ2-7; 11 bases are a match to TRBD1. From germline, CDR1 is SGHTA and CDR2 FQGTGA. This CDR3 region has 12 residues. V lost 9 bases to trimming and J lost 7 bases; unmatched junction nucleotides: 5. The CDR3 DNA sequence: TGTGCCAGTGGACAGGGGGCGGGTGAGCAGTACTTC. Translation: CASGQGAGEQYF.

The chain employs TRBV6-1 and TRBJ2-7; perhaps TRBD2 as D (6 bases). Germline V gene lookup returns CDR1 MNHNS and CDR2 SASEGT. The CDR3 is 14 residues long. V shed 2 bases and J shed 3 bases, with 11 bases lying between them. CDR3 coding DNA: TGTGCCAGCAGTGAAAGCTGGCGGGGCTACGAGCAGTACTTC. It yields the protein CASSESWRGYEQYF.

This chain uses TRBV7-9 with TRBJ2-5; D may be TRBD1 (5 bases). The CDR3 extends over 15 amino acids. Germline values: CDR1 SEHNR, CDR2 FQNEAQ (reference sequence). The V and J ends lost 1 base and 11 bases respectively, with 20 bases between them. Here the CDR3 DNA reads TGTGCCAGCAGCTTAGTGCAGGGATTGCGTGATTCGCAGTACTTC. Translation gives CASSLVQGLRDSQYF.

CDR3 amino acids: CASTSPGTPNTEAFF. The CDR3 nucleotides read TGTGCCAGCACAAGTCCGGGCACCCCGAACACTGAAGCTTTCTTT. The V call is TRBV9, the J call TRBJ1-1; no clear D gene. CDR1 and CDR2 (germline): SGDLS, YYNGEE. The V end lost 6 bases, the J end lost 1 base, and 16 bases lay between the germline ends. The CDR3 runs 15 residues.

This clone showed up just a few times. V gene TRBV5-4 combines with J gene TRBJ2-3; D is undetermined. Looked up from germline, CDR1 is SGHNT and CDR2 is YYREEE (reference sequence). This CDR3 spans 15 amino acids. Trimming stripped 4 bases from V and 2 bases from J, with 14 bases between. CDR3 nucleotides: TGTGCCAGCAGCCCGCCAGCCTTACACACAGATACGCAGTATTTT. It is translated as CASSPPALHTDTQYF.

V and J are TRBV28 and TRBJ2-7; 7 bases are a match to TRBD1. V was pared by 2 bases and J by 2 bases, with 6 bases of the junction left unmatched. This CDR3 has 15 residues. Germline CDR1 reads MDHEN; CDR2 reads SYDVKM. The CDR3 sequence: CASSLGLQGAYEQYF. The CDR3 DNA sequence: TGTGCCAGCAGTTTAGGACTGCAGGGGGCCTACGAGCAGTACTTC.

This clone was found a few times. The chain couples TRBV10-1 to TRBJ2-3; 14 nucleotides agree with TRBD2. Per germline, CDR1 WNHNN and CDR2 SYGVQD (reference sequence). The CDR3 is 16 residues long. The ends lost 0 bases at V and 4 bases at J; junction bases unmatched: 0. This CDR3 is CASSESGLAGADTQYF. CDR3 sequence (DNA): TGCGCCAGCAGTGAGTCGGGACTAGCGGGGGCAGATACGCAGTATTTT.

The chain is built from TRBV4-1 and TRBJ2-3, with 7 bases aligning to TRBD2. CDR3 size: 17 residues. The V and J ends lost 4 bases and 0 bases, in that order; junction bases with no gene match: 10. CDR1 MGHRA and CDR2 YSYEKL come from the germline V gene. CDR3 sequence (DNA): TGCGCCAGCAGCCTGACCGCGGGACTAATTAGCACAGATACGCAGTATTTT. As protein: CASSLTAGLISTDTQYF.

V gene TRBV10-3 combines with J gene TRBJ2-5, with TRBD2 as a possible D gene (5 bases). Germline-derived CDR1 and CDR2 are ENHRY and SYGVKD. The CDR3 has 14 residues. V was pared by 10 bases and J by 0 bases, with 15 bases between. DNA of the CDR3: TGTGCCACCGGGAACAGTTTGTACCAAGAGACCCAGTACTTC. As protein: CATGNSLYQETQYF.

The chain employs TRBV10-3 and TRBJ1-4; 9 bases align to TRBD1. Germline V gene lookup returns CDR1 ENHRY and CDR2 SYGVKD. V shed 4 bases and J 7 bases; nucleotides not matched to a gene: 7. This CDR3 has 15 residues. CDR3: CAISGTGERSEKLFF. For the CDR3, the DNA is TGTGCCATCAGTGGGACAGGGGAAAGGAGTGAAAAACTGTTTTTT.

Details on this clone: This sample includes further DNA sequences coding for the same CDR3. The chain carries TRBV5-1 and TRBJ2-5, with 9 bases lining up with TRBD2. The CDR3 is 16 amino acids. CDR1 and CDR2 (germline): SGHRS, YFSETQ. The trim removed 0 bases at V and 5 bases at J, leaving 8 bases unmatched. The CDR3 nucleotides read TGCGCCAGCAGCTTGGTTGCGGGGGGGCCGAGGGAGACCCAGTACTTC. It encodes CASSLVAGGPRETQYF.

This sequence joins TRBV6-1 and TRBJ2-7, with 8 bases matching TRBD1. Trimming took 4 bases from V and 5 from J; bases not matched to a gene: 10. There are 15 residues in the CDR3. Germline loops: CDR1 MNHNS, CDR2 SASEGT. The CDR3 DNA sequence: TGTGCCAGCAGTGGGGACACAGGGGGTGGCCACGAGCAGTACTTC. It specifies CASSGDTGGGHEQYF.

This clone appeared a few times. This sequence joins TRBV11-2 and TRBJ2-7; possibly TRBD1 for D (6 bases). This CDR3 has 14 residues. V was trimmed by 5 bases and J by 0 bases, leaving 11 bases between them. Germline CDR1 and CDR2: SGHAT and FQNNGV. Written as DNA, the CDR3 is TGTGCCAGCAGCACTGGGGGCGGCTCCTACGAGCAGTACTTC. It codes for CASSTGGGSYEQYF.

The chain combines TRBV4-1 with TRBJ1-4; TRBD1 agrees at 11 bases. J was trimmed by 7 bases and V by 0 bases; bases with no gene match: 19. CDR1 and CDR2 from the germline V gene are MGHRA and YSYEKL. The CDR3 spans 21 residues. The CDR3, as DNA: TGCGCCAGCAGCCAAGATCTATTCACTCCTAGGACAGGGGGCAGGAGTGAAAAACTGTTTTTT. Translating it yields CASSQDLFTPRTGGRSEKLFF.

This clone has only one observation. This chain uses TRBV7-9 with TRBJ2-7; 8 bases match TRBD1. V shed 4 bases, J shed 3 bases, and the junction held 5 bases outside the gene matches. Looked up from germline, CDR1 is SEHNR and CDR2 is FQNEAQ (reference sequence). The CDR3 loop spans 14 amino acids. DNA for the CDR3: TGTGCCAGCAGCTCTCAGACAGGGGACTACGAGCAGTACTTC. It translates to CASSSQTGDYEQYF.

This chain connects TRBV29-1 to TRBJ1-4; D unresolved. V lost 3 bases and J lost 8, with 13 bases in between. The CDR3 runs 13 residues. Germline assignment: CDR1 SQVTM and CDR2 ANQGSEA. The CDR3, as DNA: TGCAGCGTTGAGATCCAGATCGGCGAAAAACTGTTTTTT. It translates to CSVEIQIGEKLFF. Looking up the rest from reference TRBV29-1 and TRBJ1-4 gives the full variable domain: SAVISQKPSRDICQRGTSLTIQCQVDSQVTMMFWYRQQPGQSLTLIATANQGSEATYESGFVIDKFPISRPNLTFSTLTVSNMSPEDSSIYLCSVEIQIGEKLFFGSGTQLSVL.

This clone is a singleton in its sample. The chain couples TRBV5-6 to TRBJ1-6; 7 bases fit TRBD1. V dropped 0 bases and J dropped 8; count of bases not matched to a gene: 11. The CDR3 totals 17 residues. Germline V lookup: CDR1 SGHDT, CDR2 YYEEEE. CDR3 sequence reads: CASSLALAQGTDSPLHF. CDR3 sequence (DNA): TGTGCCAGCAGCTTGGCCCTTGCACAGGGGACGGATTCACCCCTCCACTTT.

This clone was observed once. The rearrangement links TRBV9 to TRBJ2-5; no firm D call. Trimming cost V 4 bases and J 4 bases, with 5 bases left between them. Germline CDR1 and CDR2: SGDLS and YYNGEE. This CDR3 is built from 11 residues. The CDR3 DNA follows: TGTGCCAGCAGCCGCGGAGAGACCCAGTACTTC. This encodes CASSRGETQYF.

The chain carries TRBV6-4 and TRBJ2-1; tentative D call: TRBD2 (6 bases). V lost 5 bases and J 2 bases, leaving 10 bases between the germline ends. This CDR3 spans 14 amino acids. The V gene's germline CDR1 is MRHNA and CDR2 SNTAGT. The CDR3 region has the DNA TGTGCCAGCAGTCGAGGAGGGACCTACAATGAGCAGTTCTTC. Amino acids: CASSRGGTYNEQFF.

This chain connects TRBV2 to TRBJ1-2, with 8 nucleotides matching TRBD1. CDR3 length: 16 amino acids. Germline V gives CDR1 SNHLY, CDR2 FYNNEI. Trimming cost V 1 base and J 2 bases; bases outside gene matches: 6. This CDR3 is CASSEGRGQANYGYTF. CDR3 sequence (DNA): TGTGCCAGCAGTGAAGGAAGGGGACAGGCCAACTATGGCTACACCTTC.

This clone was picked up a small number of times. The chain couples TRBV11-2 to TRBJ1-2, with 8 bases aligning to TRBD1. CDR3 size: 14 residues. Germline CDR1 and CDR2: SGHAT and FQNNGV. The V and J ends lost 4 bases and 3 bases, in that order; junction bases with no gene match: 4. The CDR3 protein is CASSSNRGDYGYTF. In DNA, the CDR3 is TGTGCCAGCAGCTCCAACAGGGGGGACTATGGCTACACCTTC. Complete variable domain (other parts from reference TRBV11-2 and TRBJ1-2): EAGVAQSPRYKIIEKRQSVAFWCNPISGHATLYWYQQILGQGPKLLIQFQNNGVVDDSQLPKDRFSAERLKGVDSTLKIQPAKLEDSAVYLCASSSNRGDYGYTFGSGTRLTVV.

V is TRBV5-1 and J is TRBJ2-6; 9 nucleotides align to TRBD1. CDR1 and CDR2 (germline): SGHRS, YFSETQ. The CDR3 has 18 amino acids. The V gene end was trimmed by 4 bases and the J gene end by 0 bases; junction bases not matched to a gene: 8. For the CDR3, the DNA is TGCGCCAGCAGCCTTTACAGGGGGCCCCCCTCTGGGGCCAACGTCCTGACTTTC. It encodes CASSLYRGPPSGANVLTF.

A few counts support this clone. The chain employs TRBV28 and TRBJ2-7; D unresolved. Trimming pared 5 bases from V and 3 bases from J, leaving 11 bases between. The germline CDR1 and CDR2 sequences are MDHEN and SYDVKM. This CDR3 is built from 13 residues. The CDR3 coding sequence is TGTGCCAGCAGTCTTCACGCACTCTACGAGCAGTACTTC. It encodes CASSLHALYEQYF.

In this sample, this clone turned up a few times. The chain carries TRBV10-3 and TRBJ2-7; 7 bases agree with TRBD1. This CDR3 comprises 15 residues. In germline, CDR1 is ENHRY, CDR2 SYGVKD. With V trimmed by 0 bases and J by 3 bases, 5 bases remained unmatched. CDR3 in DNA: TGTGCCATCAGTGAGTCAACAGGGACAGTCTACGAGCAGTACTTC. Its translation: CAISESTGTVYEQYF.

This clone was detected only a few times. The chain has TRBV7-2 and TRBJ2-7; no clear D gene. In germline, CDR1 is SGHTA, CDR2 FQGNSA. This CDR3 comprises 13 residues. V was clipped by 6 bases and J by 2 bases, with 11 bases between them. The DNA of the CDR3 is TGTGCCAGCAGTTGGACCTCTCCCTACGAGCAGTACTTC. Translated, it gives CASSWTSPYEQYF.

This clone was seen more than once but under ten times. V gene TRBV6-6 combines with J gene TRBJ1-2; no clear D gene. Germline CDR1 is MNHNY and CDR2 is SVGAGI (reference sequence). The length of the CDR3 is 12 residues. Trimming took off 8 bases at V and 5 bases at J, with 12 bases between the two ends. CDR3 in DNA: TGTGCCAGCCATAAAGCTCTTTATGGCTACACCTTC. Its translation: CASHKALYGYTF.

The chain links TRBV5-1 to TRBJ2-5; tentatively, D is TRBD1 (7 bases). V lost 4 bases to trimming and J lost 4 bases, with 23 bases between them. This CDR3 spans 17 amino acids. Germline CDR1 SGHRS, CDR2 YFSETQ. CDR3 sequence (DNA): TGCGCCAGCAGCCCGTCCCCATACAGGGGAGGTACAGAGACCCAGTACTTC. It encodes CASSPSPYRGGTETQYF.

The chain carries TRBV10-3 and TRBJ2-5; D call uncertain. V dropped 6 bases and J dropped 3 bases, with 5 bases sitting between them. The CDR3 extends over 11 amino acids. Germline CDR1 ENHRY, CDR2 SYGVKD. CDR3 bases: TGTGCCATCAGCCAAGAAGAGACCCAGTACTTC. Protein sequence: CAISQEETQYF.